This TCR beta chain appears in the sequencing data of a study of CD8 T cells in ankylosing spondylitis. TCRdb re-called the 5' RACE reads with MiXCR, one entry per CDR3 protein. The repertoire holds 150,000 to 250,000 distinct CDR3 sequences, with around 13% as singletons. The CDR3 contains 14 residues. V lost 7 bases to trimming and J lost 1 base; unmatched junction nucleotides: 8. CDR1 SGHDT and CDR2 YYEEEE come from the germline V gene. This clonotype has more than one count but fewer than ten. The sequencing input was blood, either unsorted or a sorted T cell fraction (not recorded which). The receptor was isolated from a male donor with ankylosing spondylitis or in good health (not recorded which). The rearrangement joins TRBV5-6 to TRBJ2-7; 7 nucleotides match TRBD2. The CDR3 is CASYRLAGSYEQYF. The CDR3 coding sequence is TGTGCCAGCTACAGACTAGCAGGGTCCTACGAGCAGTACTTC.